This T cell receptor beta chain came from a study of human T cells and chemical hapten exposure. Study-level points and caveats: Expanded TCRs were compared with controls, and the expanded TCRs formed significantly more large CDR3 similarity clusters.

Indicated time point: patch test 1, 2 weeks after DPC sensitization. Indicated treatment: therapeutic diphenylcyclopropenone sensitization with weekly scalp DPC. Participating donors were patients with alopecia, aged 18 to 70 years, considered appropriate candidates for DPC. TCRdb re-analysed the RACE reads in MiXCR, keeping a single row per CDR3 protein. The repertoire holds 65,000 to 85,000 distinct CDR3 sequences, 10% to 13% seen once, with 1.3% to 1.5% in the top ten. Details on this clonotype: Its target is unknown.

The origin of this receptor is a woman aged 45-65 years with alopecia areata. Some clones in this sample may be carry-over from other donors' samples. This material consisted of whole blood, taken in connection with sensitization to the hapten diphenylcyclopropenone (DPC).

CDR3 nucleotides: TGTGCCTGGACTAGCGGGAGAACAGATACGCAGTATTTT. It codes for CAWTSGRTDTQYF. The gene calls are TRBV30 and TRBJ2-3; 10 bases align to TRBD2. V gave up 4 bases and J gave up 3 bases; unmatched junction bases: 1. The CDR3 has 13 residues. Germline V gene sequence: CDR1 GTSNPN, CDR2 SVGIG (reference sequence).